The 10 T cell receptor beta chains presented below share a single source sample, sequenced in a study of T cell responses to AZD1222 COVID-19 vaccine. Generated by immunoSEQ multiplex PCR, the TCRdb table keeps only in-frame clones and is missing some. The table records 94,000 or so clones, approximately 87% of them present only once. The sequenced sample was peripheral blood, obtained on day 0 of AZD1222 vaccination. The source is an adult in good health.

The V and J genes are TRBV19 and TRBJ1-4; 9 bases are a match to TRBD1. V shed 7 bases and J 0 bases; nucleotides not matched to a gene: 3. Germline CDR1 is LNHDA and CDR2 is SQIVND (reference sequence). The CDR3 runs 15 residues. Written as DNA, the CDR3 is TGTGCCAGTAAGAGACAGGGGGCAACTAATGAAAAACTGTTTTTT. This gives the protein CASKRQGATNEKLFF. Together with reference TRBV19 and TRBJ1-4, the CDR3 gives the full variable domain: DGGITQSPKYLFRKEGQNVTLSCEQNLNHDAMYWYRQDPGQGLRLIYYSQIVNDFQKGDIAEGYSVSREKKESFPLTVTSAQKNPTAFYLCASKRQGATNEKLFFGSGTQLSVL.

V gene TRBV27 combines with J gene TRBJ2-7, with 8 bases lining up with TRBD1. Germline CDR1 MNHEY, CDR2 SMNVEV (reference sequence). This CDR3 region has 15 residues. V shed 5 bases and J 7 bases; nucleotides not matched to a gene: 13. The CDR3 loop is CASSPGQGGGGEQYF. The CDR3 DNA follows: TGTGCCAGCAGTCCTGGACAGGGCGGTGGGGGGGAGCAGTACTTC.

The chain recombines TRBV18 with TRBJ1-6; TRBD1 agrees at 9 bases. Germline values: CDR1 KGHSH, CDR2 LQKENI. CDR3 length equals 15 residues. Trimming cost V 3 bases and J 8 bases; bases outside gene matches: 5. CDR3: CASSPGQGWDSPLHF. CDR3 DNA sequence: TGTGCCAGCTCACCGGGACAGGGCTGGGATTCACCCCTCCACTTT.

V is TRBV19 and J is TRBJ2-2, with TRBD1 matching over 11 bases. With 4 bases clipped from V and 6 bases from J, the junction kept 7 bases outside the gene matches. Germline CDR1 and CDR2: LNHDA and SQIVND (reference sequence). This CDR3 contains 16 residues. Here the CDR3 reads CASSTGTGGLAGELFF. CDR3 in DNA: TGTGCCAGTAGTACCGGGACAGGGGGGTTAGCCGGGGAGCTGTTTTTT.

This sequence joins TRBV13 and TRBJ1-3; TRBD1 matches at 10 bases. The ends lost 5 bases at V and 2 bases at J; junction bases unmatched: 12. The germline CDR1 and CDR2 sequences are PRHDT and FYEKMQ (reference sequence). This CDR3 region has 18 residues. The CDR3 DNA follows: TGTGCCAGCAGCCCCGGACAGGGGGTAATGCTGGCTGGAAACACCATATATTTT. Its translation: CASSPGQGVMLAGNTIYF.

The gene calls are TRBV6-1 and TRBJ2-7, with 8 nucleotides matching TRBD1. Germline V gene lookup returns CDR1 MNHNS and CDR2 SASEGT. V lost 1 base to trimming and J lost 5 bases; unmatched junction nucleotides: 7. The CDR3 is made up of 15 amino acids. The CDR3 is CASSEVGRGRNEQYF. CDR3 DNA: TGTGCCAGCAGTGAAGTTGGCAGGGGGCGGAACGAGCAGTACTTC.

The rearrangement uses TRBV5-1 and TRBJ1-2; 9 bases are shared with TRBD1. The germline V gene encodes CDR1 SGHRS and CDR2 YFSETQ. V trimming: 4 bases; J trimming: 6 bases; junction bases outside the gene matches: 10. CDR3 size: 15 residues. CDR3 in DNA: TGCGCCAGCAGCGCCAATGACAGGGGGTCGGATGGCTACACCTTC. Amino acids: CASSANDRGSDGYTF.

Sample share makes this clone medium-sized. In DNA, the CDR3 is TGTGCCAGCACTTACCGAGGGGGGCAAGAGACCCAGTACTTC. It encodes CASTYRGGQETQYF. This chain uses TRBV11-2 with TRBJ2-5; D possibly matches TRBD1 or TRBD2 (6 bases each). Trimming took 7 bases from V and 2 from J, leaving 14 bases between them. From germline, CDR1 is SGHAT and CDR2 FQNNGV. This CDR3 is built from 14 residues.

The J gene is TRBJ1-4, the V gene TRBV7-8, with 7 bases identical to TRBD1. CDR1 is SGHVS, CDR2 FQNEAQ, per germline. The CDR3 is 13 amino acids. The trim removed 5 bases at V and 10 bases at J, leaving 7 bases unmatched. The CDR3 region has the DNA TGTGCCAGCAGCCTCGGACAGGATGCAAAACTGTTTTTT. Amino acid sequence: CASSLGQDAKLFF.

The CDR3 bases are TGTGCCAGCTCCAAGACAGGGGCCGAGGGGTATGGCTACACCTTC. As protein: CASSKTGAEGYGYTF. The chain employs TRBV25-1 and TRBJ1-2, with 8 bases fitting TRBD1. Germline trimming cut 8 bases from V and 5 bases from J; bases unmatched to any gene: 13. This CDR3 is built from 15 residues. Germline CDR1 and CDR2: MGHDK and SYGVNS.